Below, 32 T cell receptor beta chains from the same sample are listed, as sequenced in a study of blood T cells in healthy people across ages. A second PCR, run for about 7 to 11 cycles, used a sample-barcoded 5' primer plus a J-beta primer mix. TCRdb re-derived calls from the 5' RACE reads in MiXCR, one entry per CDR3 protein. The repertoire has hundreds of thousands of distinct CDR3 sequences, 24% of them found once; the top ten carry around 10%. A further study also used this sample, focusing on T cells of mothers and their children.

The sequencing input was blood. The receptors come from a boy between 10 and 17 years old in good health.

The genes are TRBV20-1 and TRBJ1-2, with a weak D call TRBD1 (5 bases). V lost 0 bases and J 10 bases, leaving 15 bases between the germline ends. The CDR3 is 13 amino acids. CDR1 and CDR2 (germline): DFQATT, SNEGSKA (reference sequence). The CDR3: CSAREQGWALYTF. DNA of the CDR3: TGCAGTGCTAGAGAGCAGGGATGGGCCCTCTACACCTTC.

Ten or more counts support this clonotype. This chain joins TRBV9 and TRBJ2-5; D unresolved. Trimming pared 1 base from V and 1 base from J, leaving 8 bases between. The germline CDR1 and CDR2 sequences are SGDLS and YYNGEE. The CDR3 contains 14 residues. The CDR3 is CASSVLGIQETQYF. The DNA of the CDR3 is TGTGCCAGCAGCGTACTCGGCATCCAAGAGACCCAGTACTTC.

The chain couples TRBV18 to TRBJ1-1; D not certain. V lost 3 bases, J lost 1 base, and 12 bases lay in between. Germline assignment: CDR1 KGHSH and CDR2 LQKENI. This CDR3 comprises 15 residues. The CDR3 DNA is TGTGCCAGCTCACCTACAGCTACCTGGAACACTGAAGCTTTCTTT. Its translation is CASSPTATWNTEAFF.

The chain employs TRBV10-3 and TRBJ2-2, with D unclear. Trimming shortened V by 2 bases and J by 1 base, and 5 bases separated the two germline ends. Germline loops: CDR1 ENHRY, CDR2 SYGVKD. The CDR3 has 14 amino acids. The CDR3 DNA is TGTGCCATCAGTGAGCGGGTGAACACCGGGGAGCTGTTTTTT. It is translated as CAISERVNTGELFF.

V gene TRBV9 combines with J gene TRBJ1-5; tentative D call: TRBD1 (5 bases). V was cut by 3 bases and J by 2 bases, with 15 bases left in between. The CDR3 is 16 amino acids. Per the germline V gene, CDR1 is SGDLS and CDR2 is YYNGEE. CDR3 residues: CASSASGPGGNQPQHF. The CDR3 bases are TGTGCCAGCAGCGCGTCAGGGCCCGGAGGCAATCAGCCCCAGCATTTT.

This sequence joins TRBV7-2 and TRBJ2-5, with 10 nucleotides matching TRBD2. Per the germline V gene, CDR1 is SGHTA and CDR2 is FQGNSA. The CDR3 has 16 residues. V shed 2 bases and J 5 bases; nucleotides not matched to a gene: 8. CDR3 nucleotide sequence: TGTGCCAGCAGCTTAAGAGCGGGGGGGAGATGGGAGACCCAGTACTTC. As protein: CASSLRAGGRWETQYF.

The chain employs TRBV5-5 and TRBJ1-4; D is uncertain. The CDR3 runs to 16 residues. Trimming removed 4 bases at V and 7 bases at J, with 20 bases between. Germline V gene sequence: CDR1 SGHKS, CDR2 YYEKEE (reference sequence). The CDR3 DNA sequence: TGTGCCAGCAGCCTCGGCAGGCTTCGAGAGGGTGAAAAACTGTTTTTT. Amino acids: CASSLGRLREGEKLFF.

The chain couples TRBV7-9 to TRBJ2-1, with D perhaps TRBD1 or TRBD2 (5 bases each). CDR1 is SEHNR, CDR2 FQNEAQ, per germline (reference sequence). The CDR3 length is 15 residues. V was trimmed by 6 bases and J by 9 bases, leaving 21 bases between them. CDR3 residues: CASRTGTRLPPEQFF. Written as DNA, the CDR3 is TGTGCCAGCAGGACCGGGACCCGTCTTCCGCCTGAGCAGTTCTTC. Filled out from reference TRBV7-9 and TRBJ2-1, the complete variable domain reads DTGVSQNPRHKITKRGQNVTFRCDPISEHNRLYWYRQTLGQGPEFLTYFQNEAQLEKSRLLSDRFSAERPKGSFSTLEIQRTEQGDSAMYLCASRTGTRLPPEQFFGPGTRLTVL.

This clonotype has at least ten counts. DNA for the CDR3: TGTGCCAGCAGTTCCGGACTAGCGGGGGCCTACGAGCAGTACTTC. Translation: CASSSGLAGAYEQYF. The rearrangement links TRBV6-2 or TRBV6-3 to TRBJ2-7; 13 bases map to TRBD2. This CDR3 is 15 amino acids long. The V gene's germline CDR1 is MNHEY and CDR2 SVGEGT. The V segment lost 4 bases and the J segment 2 bases; nucleotides outside the gene matches: 2.

The V and J genes are TRBV28 and TRBJ1-4; no firm D call. V lost 5 bases and J 6 bases, leaving 13 bases between the germline ends. This CDR3 has 14 residues. Germline values: CDR1 MDHEN, CDR2 SYDVKM. CDR3 sequence (DNA): TGTGCCAGCAGTCCAGCCACGGACTATGAAAAACTGTTTTTT. Its protein is CASSPATDYEKLFF.

This clonotype has only a few counts. The chain employs TRBV29-1 and TRBJ2-3; 10 nucleotides line up with TRBD2. V shed 3 bases, J shed 2 bases, and the junction held 2 bases outside the gene matches. From germline, CDR1 is SQVTM and CDR2 ANQGSEA. This CDR3 has 14 residues. The CDR3, as DNA: TGCAGCGTTGATCTAGCGGGAGACACAGATACGCAGTATTTT. This encodes CSVDLAGDTDTQYF.

V gene TRBV11-2 combines with J gene TRBJ2-3, with D perhaps given as TRBD1 or TRBD2 (6 bases each). The CDR3 consists of 15 residues. V lost 3 bases, J lost 2 bases, and 12 bases lay in between. Germline CDR1 SGHAT, CDR2 FQNNGV. For the CDR3, the DNA is TGTGCCAGCAGCTTCGGGGGCCCCCCCACAGATACGCAGTATTTT. Protein: CASSFGGPPTDTQYF.

This clonotype was detected only a few times. V is TRBV7-9 and J is TRBJ2-5; D is unresolved. The closer fit of TRBJ2-7 to the DNA end suggests the J call may be wrong. Per the germline V gene, CDR1 is SEHNR and CDR2 is FQNEAQ (reference sequence). This CDR3 comprises 16 residues. Written as DNA, the CDR3 is TGTGCCAGCAGCTTAGATCTTGGTGCAGGTACCTACGAGCAGTACTTC. This encodes CASSLDLGAGTYEQYF.

V and J are TRBV7-3 and TRBJ2-3; tentatively, D is TRBD1 or TRBD2 (7 bases each). V was pared by 5 bases and J by 4 bases, with 22 bases between. CDR3 size: 17 residues. In germline, CDR1 is SGHTA, CDR2 FQGTGA. The CDR3 DNA follows: TGTGCCAGCAGCCAAAGACGACAGGGAGGGTTTCCAGATACGCAGTATTTT. This sequence encodes CASSQRRQGGFPDTQYF. Complete variable domain (other parts from reference TRBV7-3 and TRBJ2-3): GAGVSQTPSNKVTEKGKYVELRCDPISGHTALYWYRQSLGQGPEFLIYFQGTGAADDSGLPNDRFFAVRPEGSVSTLKIQRTERGDSAVYLCASSQRRQGGFPDTQYFGPGTRLTVL.

Written as DNA, the CDR3 is TGTGCCAGCAGTTTGACAACTGGGGCCAACGTCCTGACTTTC. This codes for CASSLTTGANVLTF. This chain links TRBV27 with TRBJ2-6; D not resolved. Trimming removed 3 bases at V and 2 bases at J, with 5 bases between. This CDR3 is built from 14 residues. Looked up from germline, CDR1 is MNHEY and CDR2 is SMNVEV (reference sequence).

This clonotype was picked up a small number of times. The chain is built from TRBV20-1 and TRBJ1-1; the D is unclear. V was shortened by 1 base and J by 1 base, with 10 bases between the two germline ends. The CDR3 contains 14 residues. Germline V lookup: CDR1 DFQATT, CDR2 SNEGSKA (reference sequence). CDR3 sequence: CSARVLTPNTEAFF. DNA of the CDR3: TGCAGTGCTAGAGTCCTGACTCCGAACACTGAAGCTTTCTTT.

The J gene is TRBJ2-5, the V gene TRBV28; D not certain. The V gene's germline CDR1 is MDHEN and CDR2 SYDVKM. The CDR3 contains 15 residues. V dropped 7 bases and J dropped 2 bases, with 17 bases sitting between them. The DNA of the CDR3 is TGTGCCAGCATCCCACGCACTACCCCGCAAGAGACCCAGTACTTC. This gives the protein CASIPRTTPQETQYF.

The chain joins TRBV6-1 to TRBJ1-1; 7 bases are shared with TRBD1. The CDR3 contains 14 residues. V lost 5 bases to trimming and J lost 5 bases; unmatched junction nucleotides: 8. The germline V gene encodes CDR1 MNHNS and CDR2 SASEGT. CDR3 coding DNA: TGTGCCAGCAGTAACAACAGGGGTGGAACTGAAGCTTTCTTT. It translates to CASSNNRGGTEAFF.

This clonotype showed up just a few times. The V gene is TRBV29-1, the J gene TRBJ1-2; 8 nucleotides match TRBD1. Trimming removed 5 bases from V and 5 bases from J; junction bases left unmatched: 7. CDR3 length: 13 residues. From germline, CDR1 is SQVTM and CDR2 ANQGSEA. The CDR3 protein is CSVRGQGRYGYTF. CDR3 in DNA: TGCAGCGTTAGAGGACAGGGCAGATATGGCTACACCTTC.

This clonotype showed up just a few times. The J gene is TRBJ2-5, the V gene TRBV6-5; 7 nucleotides align to TRBD1. The J call is doubtful: the DNA matches TRBJ2-7 better. Germline lookup yields CDR1 MNHEY and CDR2 SVGAGI. The CDR3 runs 15 residues. DNA of the CDR3: TGTGCCACCAAAGACCAGGCAGGGGGCTCCTACGAGCAGTACTTC. As protein: CATKDQAGGSYEQYF.

V is TRBV20-1 and J is TRBJ2-7; TRBD1 matches 11 bases. Trimming removed 5 bases from V and 0 bases from J; junction bases left unmatched: 3. The CDR3 totals 14 residues. Germline CDR1 is DFQATT and CDR2 is SNEGSKA (reference sequence). The CDR3 coding sequence is TGCAGTGCTGGGGACAGGGGGTTCTCCTACGAGCAGTACTTC. It encodes CSAGDRGFSYEQYF.

This clonotype appeared a few times. The chain is built from TRBV27 and TRBJ2-2, with 7 bases lining up with TRBD2. The CDR3 has 14 amino acids. The J segment lost 4 bases and the V segment lost 6 bases, leaving 5 bases of the junction unmatched. The germline gives CDR1 MNHEY, CDR2 SMNVEV (reference sequence). The CDR3 loop is CASSKTSRTGELFF. The CDR3 coding sequence is TGTGCCAGCAGCAAGACTAGCCGCACCGGGGAGCTGTTTTTT.

This clonotype was seen a handful of times. The chain carries TRBV28 and TRBJ2-5, with a possible D match to TRBD2 (7 bases). The J call is in doubt because the DNA end fits TRBJ2-1 better. This CDR3 spans 16 amino acids. CDR1 MDHEN and CDR2 SYDVKM come from the germline V gene. The CDR3 DNA is TGTGCCAGCAGTTGTCTCCGGGGGGCTCAACGCAATGAGCAGTTCTTC. Its translation: CASSCLRGAQRNEQFF.

This clonotype was seen a few times. This rearrangement joins TRBV24-1 to TRBJ1-2; the match to TRBD1 covers 12 bases. The CDR3 is 16 residues long. Germline trimming cut 4 bases from V and 7 bases from J; bases unmatched to any gene: 9. Germline CDR1 and CDR2: KGHDR and SFDVKD. The DNA of the CDR3 is TGTGCCACCAGTGAACCATCCGGGACAGGGGGCAGTGGCTACACCTTC. Amino acid sequence: CATSEPSGTGGSGYTF.

This clonotype was found a few times. This chain joins TRBV7-2 and TRBJ2-7, with TRBD2 matching over 7 bases. Germline V CDR1 and CDR2: SGHTA, FQGNSA. After removal of 5 bases from V and 2 bases from J, the junction contained 6 bases not matched to a gene. The CDR3 contains 14 residues. The CDR3 coding sequence is TGTGCCAGCAGCGACTTCGCGGGGGCCTACGAGCAGTACTTC. It codes for CASSDFAGAYEQYF. The full variable domain, with the rest looked up from reference TRBV7-2 and TRBJ2-7, is GAGVSQSPSNKVTEKGKDVELRCDPISGHTALYWYRQSLGQGLEFLIYFQGNSAPDKSGLPSDRFSAERTGGSVSTLTIQRTQQEDSAVYLCASSDFAGAYEQYFGPGTRLTVT.

The rearrangement joins TRBV6-1 to TRBJ1-1, with D hard to call. The CDR3 covers 13 residues. Germline CDR1 and CDR2: MNHNS and SASEGT. V lost 6 bases to trimming and J lost 5 bases, with 13 bases between them. The CDR3 is CASRDLLRTEAFF. CDR3 DNA sequence: TGTGCCAGCAGGGATTTGTTGAGGACTGAAGCTTTCTTT.

This clonotype was found once. V gene TRBV20-1 combines with J gene TRBJ1-2; 11 bases agree with TRBD1. The V gene end was trimmed by 1 base and the J gene end by 5 bases; junction bases not matched to a gene: 6. There are 15 residues in the CDR3. Germline V gives CDR1 DFQATT, CDR2 SNEGSKA (reference sequence). The CDR3, as DNA: TGCAGTGCTAGAGCGGGGAGGGACAGGGGGTATGGCTACACCTTC. Its protein is CSARAGRDRGYGYTF.

Comment on this clonotype: Compared with germline, one end of the junction differs, possibly owing to a read error. The V call is TRBV29-1, the J call TRBJ2-5; 8 bases match TRBD1. The end of the DNA aligns better with TRBJ2-1, so the J call may be wrong. The CDR3 loop spans 16 amino acids. Germline CDR1 is SQVTM and CDR2 is ANQGSEA. CDR3 nucleotides: TGTAGCGCATACTCTCTTTCAGGGGGCACCTACAATGAGCAGTTCTTC. Encoded protein: CSAYSLSGGTYNEQFF.

This clonotype has a handful of counts. This rearrangement joins TRBV5-6 to TRBJ2-4; 7 bases align to TRBD1. Trimming at V came to 3 bases and at J to 7 bases, leaving 4 bases not matched to a gene. This CDR3 region has 13 residues. Germline CDR1 SGHDT, CDR2 YYEEEE. The CDR3 bases are TGTGCCAGCAGCTATACAGGGGCCAACATTCAGTACTTC. As protein: CASSYTGANIQYF.

This clonotype was detected once. V and J are TRBV4-1 and TRBJ1-6; no clear D gene. There are 15 residues in the CDR3. Between the trimmed V and J ends, which lost 4 bases and 9 bases, there was a span of 16 bases. Per germline, CDR1 MGHRA and CDR2 YSYEKL. CDR3: CASSPSSQDSSPLHF. The DNA for the CDR3 is TGCGCCAGCAGCCCGTCGTCACAAGATAGTTCACCCCTCCACTTT.

This chain uses TRBV5-1 with TRBJ2-5; 10 bases agree with TRBD1. Trimming took 3 bases from V and 3 from J; bases not matched to a gene: 5. This CDR3 region has 15 residues. Germline V gene sequence: CDR1 SGHRS, CDR2 YFSETQ. The CDR3 coding sequence is TGCGCCAGCAGCTCGACAGGGGGCAGGGAAGAGACCCAGTACTTC. Protein sequence: CASSSTGGREETQYF.

The chain links TRBV5-6 to TRBJ2-2; 8 positions agree with TRBD1. The V segment lost 4 bases and the J segment 1 base; nucleotides outside the gene matches: 6. The CDR3 spans 16 residues. The germline CDR1 and CDR2 sequences are SGHDT and YYEEEE. The CDR3 nucleotides are TGTGCCAGCAGCCCACTCGGGACAGGGAACACCGGGGAGCTGTTTTTT. Encoded protein: CASSPLGTGNTGELFF. Based on the CDR3 plus reference TRBV5-6 and TRBJ2-2, the full variable domain is DAGVTQSPTHLIKTRGQQVTLRCSPKSGHDTVSWYQQALGQGPQFIFQYYEEEERQRGNFPDRFSGHQFPNYSSELNVNALLLGDSALYLCASSPLGTGNTGELFFGEGSRLTVL.